The 20 T cell receptor beta chains below were found in one sample sequenced in a study of radiotherapy plus CTLA-4 blockade in lung cancer. Produced via immunoSEQ multiplex PCR; TCRdb's table is partial and in-frame only. The table lists roughly 59,000 clones, less than 75% of them singletons, with around 8.3% in the top ten. The source was peripheral blood, collected from a patient treated with radiotherapy plus ipilimumab. The receptors derive from a human donor with non-small cell lung cancer whose response to radiotherapy plus ipilimumab could not be evaluated.

This clone has just one count. The chain combines TRBV18 with TRBJ2-7, with TRBD1 matching over 10 bases. Germline V gives CDR1 KGHSH, CDR2 LQKENI. The ends lost 3 bases at V and 5 bases at J; junction bases unmatched: 1. The CDR3 is 13 residues long. The CDR3 is CASSPGTGDEQYF. DNA for the CDR3: TGTGCCAGCTCACCCGGGACAGGGGACGAGCAGTACTTC.

The J gene is TRBJ2-1, the V gene TRBV7-2; 12 nucleotides match TRBD2. The CDR3 has 13 amino acids. Per the germline V gene, CDR1 is SGHTA and CDR2 is FQGNSA. Trimming removed 4 bases from V and 15 bases from J; junction bases left unmatched: 7. Written as DNA, the CDR3 is TGTGCCAGCAGCTCAAGACTAGCGGGAGAGTCGTTCTTC. It is translated as CASSSRLAGESFF.

The chain employs TRBV7-9 and TRBJ2-7; 9 nucleotides match TRBD2. J gave up 7 bases and V 0 bases, and 13 bases lay outside the gene matches. The germline V gene encodes CDR1 SEHNR and CDR2 FQNEAQ (reference sequence). The CDR3 has 17 residues. CDR3 region: CASSLAGLAGRAGEQYF. The CDR3 coding sequence is TGTGCCAGCAGCTTAGCGGGTCTAGCGGGACGAGCGGGGGAGCAGTACTTC.

This chain connects TRBV6-4 to TRBJ2-5; D possibly corresponds to TRBD2 (5 bases). Germline loops: CDR1 MRHNA, CDR2 SNTAGT. Trimming shortened V by 2 bases and J by 7 bases, and 17 bases separated the two germline ends. The CDR3 is made up of 15 amino acids. Here the CDR3 DNA reads TGTGCCAGCAGTGACAGCGGAGCCCCTCGTTTGACCCAGTACTTC. It translates to CASSDSGAPRLTQYF.

V usage is TRBV19 and J usage is TRBJ2-7; weak D call: TRBD1 (6 bases). Between the trimmed V and J ends, which lost 5 bases and 2 bases, there was a span of 10 bases. Germline V lookup: CDR1 LNHDA, CDR2 SQIVND (reference sequence). This CDR3 spans 13 amino acids. As DNA, the CDR3 is TGTGCCAGTAGTGGACAGCCCCCCTACGAGCAGTACTTC. Translating it yields CASSGQPPYEQYF.

This clone came up once. The V gene is TRBV7-9, the J gene TRBJ1-2; 7 positions match TRBD1. The germline V gene encodes CDR1 SEHNR and CDR2 FQNEAQ (reference sequence). Trimming at V came to 5 bases and at J to 4 bases, leaving 7 bases not matched to a gene. This CDR3 has 14 amino acids. CDR3 sequence reads: CASSPGTAVYGYTF. The CDR3 DNA is TGTGCCAGCAGCCCTGGGACAGCGGTCTATGGCTACACCTTC. The complete variable domain, with remaining parts taken from reference TRBV7-9 and TRBJ1-2, reads DTGVSQNPRHKITKRGQNVTFRCDPISEHNRLYWYRQTLGQGPEFLTYFQNEAQLEKSRLLSDRFSAERPKGSFSTLEIQRTEQGDSAMYLCASSPGTAVYGYTFGSGTRLTVV.

The chain joins TRBV6-5 to TRBJ2-1; no firm D call. Trimming stripped 3 bases from V and 9 bases from J, with 15 bases between. Looked up from germline, CDR1 is MNHEY and CDR2 is SVGAGI. The CDR3 contains 14 residues. CDR3 region: CASSYLGSTVEQFF. CDR3 DNA: TGTGCCAGCAGTTATCTTGGTAGCACCGTTGAGCAGTTCTTC.

This clone was counted only a few times. This rearrangement joins TRBV6-5 to TRBJ1-1; D is unclear. Trimming stripped 6 bases from V and 1 base from J, with 9 bases between. The germline gives CDR1 MNHEY, CDR2 SVGAGI. The length of the CDR3 is 13 residues. CDR3 DNA sequence: TGTGCCAGCAGCCGTCTCTGGAACACTGAAGCTTTCTTT. Encoded protein: CASSRLWNTEAFF.

This clone was counted once. The chain joins TRBV4-3 to TRBJ2-2; D unresolved. CDR1 is LGHNA, CDR2 YSLEER, per germline. Trimming pared 0 bases from V and 6 bases from J, leaving 8 bases between. The CDR3 spans 14 residues. The CDR3 DNA reads as TGCGCCAGCAGCCAAGATGAACAGTCCGGGGAGCTGTTTTTT. As protein: CASSQDEQSGELFF.

The chain carries TRBV7-9 and TRBJ2-7; maybe TRBD1 (6 bases). V lost 6 bases and J 1 base, leaving 10 bases between the germline ends. This CDR3 is 13 amino acids long. Germline values: CDR1 SEHNR, CDR2 FQNEAQ (reference sequence). CDR3 in DNA: TGTGCCAGCAGGGCAGGGGAGTCCTACGAGCAGTACTTC. This sequence encodes CASRAGESYEQYF. Looking up the rest from reference TRBV7-9 and TRBJ2-7 gives the full variable domain: DTGVSQNPRHKITKRGQNVTFRCDPISEHNRLYWYRQTLGQGPEFLTYFQNEAQLEKSRLLSDRFSAERPKGSFSTLEIQRTEQGDSAMYLCASRAGESYEQYFGPGTRLTVT.

The V and J genes are TRBV9 and TRBJ1-2; D may be TRBD1 (5 bases). Deletions cut 2 bases from V and 8 bases from J, with 19 bases between. There are 15 residues in the CDR3. CDR1 and CDR2 from the germline V gene are SGDLS and YYNGEE. CDR3 amino acids: CASSVDRTGVKGYTF. In nucleotides, the CDR3 is TGTGCCAGCAGCGTCGACCGGACGGGGGTCAAGGGCTACACCTTC. Variable domain in full (rest from reference TRBV9 and TRBJ1-2): DSGVTQTPKHLITATGQRVTLRCSPRSGDLSVYWYQQSLDQGLQFLIQYYNGEERAKGNILERFSAQQFPDLHSELNLSSLELGDSALYFCASSVDRTGVKGYTFGSGTRLTVV.

The chain links TRBV4-1 to TRBJ2-7; D might be TRBD1 (6 bases). V was clipped by 5 bases and J by 1 base, with 9 bases between them. The CDR3 length is 13 residues. Per germline, CDR1 MGHRA and CDR2 YSYEKL. The DNA of the CDR3 is TGCGCCAGCAGCTACGGACAGTCCTACGAGCAGTACTTC. Amino acid sequence: CASSYGQSYEQYF.

V and J are TRBV7-9 and TRBJ1-5, with D uncertain. The CDR3 totals 16 residues. Trimming pared 1 base from V and 7 bases from J, leaving 17 bases between. Germline values: CDR1 SEHNR, CDR2 FQNEAQ (reference sequence). The CDR3 loop is CASSLGNPSGSQPQHF. For the CDR3, the DNA is TGTGCCAGCAGCTTAGGGAACCCATCAGGCAGCCAGCCCCAGCATTTT. Full variable domain (outside the CDR3, taken from reference TRBV7-9 and TRBJ1-5): DTGVSQNPRHKITKRGQNVTFRCDPISEHNRLYWYRQTLGQGPEFLTYFQNEAQLEKSRLLSDRFSAERPKGSFSTLEIQRTEQGDSAMYLCASSLGNPSGSQPQHFGDGTRLSIL.

This chain links TRBV2 with TRBJ2-7; the D gene is possibly TRBD1 (6 bases). The germline V gene has CDR1 SNHLY and CDR2 FYNNEI. This CDR3 has 14 amino acids. V shed 5 bases and J shed 0 bases, with 11 bases lying between them. The CDR3 loop reads CASSYQGSSYEQYF. CDR3 sequence (DNA): TGTGCCAGCAGTTACCAGGGGAGCTCCTACGAGCAGTACTTC.

This rearrangement joins TRBV9 to TRBJ1-2; no clear D. Germline lookup yields CDR1 SGDLS and CDR2 YYNGEE. The V gene lost 0 bases and the J gene lost 10 bases, with 13 bases spanning the gap. The CDR3 totals 13 residues. The CDR3 nucleotides are TGTGCCAGCAGCGTAGCGGGATTTGACGCCTACACCTTC. Amino acids: CASSVAGFDAYTF.

The CDR3 coding sequence is TGCGCCAGCAGCCAAGATGGAGTAGCGGGGGACCAAGAGACCCAGTACTTC. Its protein product is CASSQDGVAGDQETQYF. V gene TRBV4-1 combines with J gene TRBJ2-5; 9 nucleotides line up with TRBD2. Per the germline V gene, CDR1 is MGHRA and CDR2 is YSYEKL. Trimming took 0 bases from V and 0 from J; bases not matched to a gene: 5. This CDR3 is built from 17 residues.

V gene TRBV2 combines with J gene TRBJ2-7; TRBD2 agrees at 9 bases. The CDR3 spans 14 residues. The trim removed 7 bases at V and 6 bases at J, leaving 10 bases unmatched. The germline V gene has CDR1 SNHLY and CDR2 FYNNEI. This CDR3 is CASTTAGGSAEQYF. The CDR3 DNA sequence: TGTGCCAGCACCACCGCGGGGGGGTCGGCCGAGCAGTACTTC.

The rearrangement links TRBV6-5 to TRBJ2-7, with D perhaps matching TRBD2 (7 bases). The CDR3 covers 15 residues. Trimming removed 2 bases from V and 3 bases from J, with 14 bases in between. Germline V gene data show CDR1 as MNHEY and CDR2 as SVGAGI. The chain's CDR3 is CASSYVGGDIYEQYF. CDR3 DNA: TGTGCCAGCAGTTACGTAGGGGGGGACATCTACGAGCAGTACTTC.

The chain uses TRBV7-2 and TRBJ2-7; D may be TRBD1 (6 bases). Germline V gene lookup returns CDR1 SGHTA and CDR2 FQGNSA. Trimming removed 5 bases at V and 6 bases at J, with 17 bases between. There are 14 residues in the CDR3. CDR3 loop: CASSTSGTIGEQYF. CDR3 coding DNA: TGTGCCAGCAGCACTTCCGGGACAATTGGCGAGCAGTACTTC.

This chain links TRBV19 with TRBJ1-2, with TRBD1 matching over 10 bases. J lost 6 bases, V lost 5 bases, and 6 bases had no gene match. Looked up from germline, CDR1 is LNHDA and CDR2 is SQIVND (reference sequence). The CDR3 has 14 amino acids. The CDR3: CASSPTGGSNGYTF. The CDR3 DNA reads TGTGCCAGTAGTCCGACAGGGGGCTCGAATGGCTACACCTTC. Based on the CDR3 plus reference TRBV19 and TRBJ1-2, the full variable domain is DGGITQSPKYLFRKEGQNVTLSCEQNLNHDAMYWYRQDPGQGLRLIYYSQIVNDFQKGDIAEGYSVSREKKESFPLTVTSAQKNPTAFYLCASSPTGGSNGYTFGSGTRLTVV.